A single sample is the source of the 8 T cell receptor beta chains below, sequenced in a study of shared clonotypes between healthy human individuals. Sequenced by immunoSEQ multiplex PCR; TCRdb stores in-frame clones only, minus some. The profile shows approximately 640,000 clones, around 91% of them singletons. Sequencing was performed on memory CD8+ T cells from PBMCs. Documented subset: CD45RO+ cells pooled with CCR7-negative TemRA cells. The receptor set was obtained from a man aged 18-30 years in good health. Some clones in this sample may be carry-over from other donors' samples.

Only one count was recorded for this clone. The V and J genes are TRBV19 and TRBJ2-1; tentatively, D is TRBD1 (6 bases). The length of the CDR3 is 14 residues. Between the trimmed V and J ends, which lost 1 base and 8 bases, there was a span of 12 bases. Germline assignment: CDR1 LNHDA and CDR2 SQIVND (reference sequence). Written as DNA, the CDR3 is TGTGCCAGTAGTATAGGCAGGGGCAGGGATGAGCAGTTCTTC. Translated: CASSIGRGRDEQFF.

The count of this clone is one. This chain uses TRBV5-1 with TRBJ2-2; D perhaps matches TRBD1 (5 bases). CDR3 length equals 18 residues. The germline V gene has CDR1 SGHRS and CDR2 YFSETQ. Trimming removed 0 bases from V and 0 bases from J, with 15 bases in between. DNA for the CDR3: TGCGCCAGCAGCTTGGAGGTGGTGGTAGGGGCGAACACCGGGGAGCTGTTTTTT. Protein: CASSLEVVVGANTGELFF.

Turning to this clone: Additional DNA sequences in this sample encode the identical CDR3. V and J are TRBV7-9 and TRBJ2-7; D unresolved. Germline CDR1 reads SEHNR; CDR2 reads FQNEAQ (reference sequence). Trimming removed 5 bases from V and 2 bases from J, with 16 bases in between. This CDR3 is built from 15 residues. This chain's CDR3 is CASSPGSRPAYEQYF. CDR3 DNA sequence: TGTGCCAGCAGCCCGGGCTCTAGGCCAGCCTACGAGCAGTACTTC.

V is TRBV11-2 and J is TRBJ1-1; D ambiguous. Trimming took off 4 bases at V and 1 base at J, with 10 bases between the two ends. Germline V CDR1 and CDR2: SGHAT, FQNNGV. CDR3 length equals 14 residues. The CDR3 nucleotides are TGTGCCAGCAGCTCGGCGATTTGGAACACTGAAGCTTTCTTT. Translating it yields CASSSAIWNTEAFF.

The table lists this clone with a few counts. V usage is TRBV30 and J usage is TRBJ2-7; maybe TRBD2 (5 bases). This CDR3 spans 14 amino acids. The germline gives CDR1 GTSNPN, CDR2 SVGIG (reference sequence). Trimming removed 3 bases at V and 5 bases at J, with 17 bases between. The CDR3 DNA follows: TGTGCCTGGAGCTCCCTTTTCGGGGTCCACGAGCAGTACTTC. Translation: CAWSSLFGVHEQYF.

The chain uses TRBV6-1 and TRBJ2-7; 12 positions match TRBD1. With V trimmed by 1 base and J by 6 bases, 4 bases remained unmatched. The CDR3 spans 15 residues. Per germline, CDR1 MNHNS and CDR2 SASEGT. The CDR3 here is CASSEGGTGGSEQYF. For the CDR3, the DNA is TGTGCCAGCAGTGAAGGGGGGACAGGGGGCTCCGAGCAGTACTTC.

The chain recombines TRBV5-4 with TRBJ1-1; D might be TRBD1 (5 bases). The ends were cut back, 2 bases at V and 4 bases at J, with 9 bases in the middle. This CDR3 comprises 13 residues. From germline, CDR1 is SGHNT and CDR2 YYREEE (reference sequence). CDR3 sequence reads: CASSFNGGTEAFF. In DNA form, the CDR3 reads TGTGCCAGCAGCTTCAACGGGGGCACTGAAGCTTTCTTT.

J is TRBJ2-2 and V is TRBV30; no definite D call. The V and J ends lost 5 bases and 4 bases respectively, with 11 bases between them. The CDR3 loop spans 13 amino acids. Germline values: CDR1 GTSNPN, CDR2 SVGIG (reference sequence). CDR3 loop: CAWRVLGTGELFF. CDR3 sequence (DNA): TGTGCCTGGCGGGTCTTGGGCACCGGGGAGCTGTTTTTT.